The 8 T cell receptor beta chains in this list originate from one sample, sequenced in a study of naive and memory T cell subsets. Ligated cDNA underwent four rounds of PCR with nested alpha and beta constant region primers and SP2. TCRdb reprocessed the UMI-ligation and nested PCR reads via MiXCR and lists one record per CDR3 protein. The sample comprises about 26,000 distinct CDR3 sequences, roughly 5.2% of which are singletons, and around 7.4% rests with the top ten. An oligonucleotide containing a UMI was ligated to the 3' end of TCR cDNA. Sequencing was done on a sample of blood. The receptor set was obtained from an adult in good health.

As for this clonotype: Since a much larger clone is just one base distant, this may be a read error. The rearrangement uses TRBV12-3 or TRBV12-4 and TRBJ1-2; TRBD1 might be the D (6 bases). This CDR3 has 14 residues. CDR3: CASSFRDTRDGDTF. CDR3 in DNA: TGTGCCAGCAGTTTCCGGGACACAAGAGATGGCGACACCTTC.

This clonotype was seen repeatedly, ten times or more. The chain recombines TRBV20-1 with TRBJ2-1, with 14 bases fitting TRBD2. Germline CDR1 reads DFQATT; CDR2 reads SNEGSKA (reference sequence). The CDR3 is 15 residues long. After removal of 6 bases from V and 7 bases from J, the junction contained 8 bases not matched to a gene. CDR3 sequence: CSAPGGTSGSNEQFF. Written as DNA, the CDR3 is TGCAGTGCCCCCGGCGGGACTAGCGGGAGTAATGAGCAGTTCTTC.

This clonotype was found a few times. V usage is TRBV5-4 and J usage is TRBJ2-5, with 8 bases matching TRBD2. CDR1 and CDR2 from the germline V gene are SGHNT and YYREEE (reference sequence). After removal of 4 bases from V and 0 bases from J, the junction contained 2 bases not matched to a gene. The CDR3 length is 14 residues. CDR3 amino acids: CASSRTSNQETQYF. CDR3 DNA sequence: TGTGCCAGCAGCCGGACTAGCAACCAAGAGACCCAGTACTTC.

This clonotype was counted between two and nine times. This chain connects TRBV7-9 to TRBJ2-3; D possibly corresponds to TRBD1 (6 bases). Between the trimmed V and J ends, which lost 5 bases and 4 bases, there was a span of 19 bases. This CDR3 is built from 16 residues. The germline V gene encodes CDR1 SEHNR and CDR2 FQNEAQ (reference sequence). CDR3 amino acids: CASSEVTGSFADTQYF. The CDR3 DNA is TGTGCCAGCAGCGAAGTAACAGGGTCCTTCGCAGATACGCAGTATTTT.

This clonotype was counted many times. The chain's CDR3 is CASSVGGDGNTGELFF. CDR3 in DNA: TGTGCCAGCAGCGTAGGTGGGGACGGAAACACCGGGGAGCTGTTTTTT. The V and J genes are TRBV9 and TRBJ2-2; the D call may be TRBD1 or TRBD2 (5 bases each). V gave up 0 bases and J gave up 2 bases, with 11 bases separating them. CDR3 length: 16 amino acids. Germline values: CDR1 SGDLS, CDR2 YYNGEE.

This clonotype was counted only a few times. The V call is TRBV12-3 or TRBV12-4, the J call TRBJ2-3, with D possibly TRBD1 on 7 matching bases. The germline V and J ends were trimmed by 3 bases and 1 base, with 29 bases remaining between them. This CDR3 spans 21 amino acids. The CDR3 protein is CASSLGARRGLLPTRTDTQYF. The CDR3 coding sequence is TGTGCCAGCAGTTTGGGGGCGAGGAGGGGGCTTCTACCCACGCGCACAGATACGCAGTATTTT.

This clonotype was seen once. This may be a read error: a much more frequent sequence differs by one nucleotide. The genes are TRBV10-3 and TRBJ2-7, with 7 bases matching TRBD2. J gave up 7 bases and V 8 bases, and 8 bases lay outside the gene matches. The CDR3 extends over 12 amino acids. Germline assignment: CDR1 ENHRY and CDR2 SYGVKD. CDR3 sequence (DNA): TGTGCCATCGGCAGGCTCGGGGGGGAGCAGTACTTC. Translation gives CAIGRLGGEQYF.

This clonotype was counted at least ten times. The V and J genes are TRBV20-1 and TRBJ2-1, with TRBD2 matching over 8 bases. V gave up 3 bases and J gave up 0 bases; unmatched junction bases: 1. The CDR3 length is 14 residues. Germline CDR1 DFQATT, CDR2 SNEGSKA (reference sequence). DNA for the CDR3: TGCAGTGCTAGGACTAGCGTCTCCTACAATGAGCAGTTCTTC. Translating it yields CSARTSVSYNEQFF.